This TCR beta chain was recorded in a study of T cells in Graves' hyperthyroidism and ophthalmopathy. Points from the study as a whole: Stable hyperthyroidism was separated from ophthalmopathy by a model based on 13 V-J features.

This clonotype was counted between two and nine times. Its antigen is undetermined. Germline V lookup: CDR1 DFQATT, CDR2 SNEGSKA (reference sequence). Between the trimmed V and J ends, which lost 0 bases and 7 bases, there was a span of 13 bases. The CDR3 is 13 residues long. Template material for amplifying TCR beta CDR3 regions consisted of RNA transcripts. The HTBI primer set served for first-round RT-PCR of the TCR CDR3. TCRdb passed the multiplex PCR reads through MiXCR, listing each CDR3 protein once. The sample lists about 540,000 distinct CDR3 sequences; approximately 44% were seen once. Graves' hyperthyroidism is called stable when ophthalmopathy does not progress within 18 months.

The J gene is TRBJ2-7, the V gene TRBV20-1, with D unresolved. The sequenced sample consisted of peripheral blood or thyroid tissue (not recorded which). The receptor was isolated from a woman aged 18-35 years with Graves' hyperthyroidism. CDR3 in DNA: TGCAGTGCTAGAGATGGTGGGAACAATGAGCAGTACTTC. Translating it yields CSARDGGNNEQYF.